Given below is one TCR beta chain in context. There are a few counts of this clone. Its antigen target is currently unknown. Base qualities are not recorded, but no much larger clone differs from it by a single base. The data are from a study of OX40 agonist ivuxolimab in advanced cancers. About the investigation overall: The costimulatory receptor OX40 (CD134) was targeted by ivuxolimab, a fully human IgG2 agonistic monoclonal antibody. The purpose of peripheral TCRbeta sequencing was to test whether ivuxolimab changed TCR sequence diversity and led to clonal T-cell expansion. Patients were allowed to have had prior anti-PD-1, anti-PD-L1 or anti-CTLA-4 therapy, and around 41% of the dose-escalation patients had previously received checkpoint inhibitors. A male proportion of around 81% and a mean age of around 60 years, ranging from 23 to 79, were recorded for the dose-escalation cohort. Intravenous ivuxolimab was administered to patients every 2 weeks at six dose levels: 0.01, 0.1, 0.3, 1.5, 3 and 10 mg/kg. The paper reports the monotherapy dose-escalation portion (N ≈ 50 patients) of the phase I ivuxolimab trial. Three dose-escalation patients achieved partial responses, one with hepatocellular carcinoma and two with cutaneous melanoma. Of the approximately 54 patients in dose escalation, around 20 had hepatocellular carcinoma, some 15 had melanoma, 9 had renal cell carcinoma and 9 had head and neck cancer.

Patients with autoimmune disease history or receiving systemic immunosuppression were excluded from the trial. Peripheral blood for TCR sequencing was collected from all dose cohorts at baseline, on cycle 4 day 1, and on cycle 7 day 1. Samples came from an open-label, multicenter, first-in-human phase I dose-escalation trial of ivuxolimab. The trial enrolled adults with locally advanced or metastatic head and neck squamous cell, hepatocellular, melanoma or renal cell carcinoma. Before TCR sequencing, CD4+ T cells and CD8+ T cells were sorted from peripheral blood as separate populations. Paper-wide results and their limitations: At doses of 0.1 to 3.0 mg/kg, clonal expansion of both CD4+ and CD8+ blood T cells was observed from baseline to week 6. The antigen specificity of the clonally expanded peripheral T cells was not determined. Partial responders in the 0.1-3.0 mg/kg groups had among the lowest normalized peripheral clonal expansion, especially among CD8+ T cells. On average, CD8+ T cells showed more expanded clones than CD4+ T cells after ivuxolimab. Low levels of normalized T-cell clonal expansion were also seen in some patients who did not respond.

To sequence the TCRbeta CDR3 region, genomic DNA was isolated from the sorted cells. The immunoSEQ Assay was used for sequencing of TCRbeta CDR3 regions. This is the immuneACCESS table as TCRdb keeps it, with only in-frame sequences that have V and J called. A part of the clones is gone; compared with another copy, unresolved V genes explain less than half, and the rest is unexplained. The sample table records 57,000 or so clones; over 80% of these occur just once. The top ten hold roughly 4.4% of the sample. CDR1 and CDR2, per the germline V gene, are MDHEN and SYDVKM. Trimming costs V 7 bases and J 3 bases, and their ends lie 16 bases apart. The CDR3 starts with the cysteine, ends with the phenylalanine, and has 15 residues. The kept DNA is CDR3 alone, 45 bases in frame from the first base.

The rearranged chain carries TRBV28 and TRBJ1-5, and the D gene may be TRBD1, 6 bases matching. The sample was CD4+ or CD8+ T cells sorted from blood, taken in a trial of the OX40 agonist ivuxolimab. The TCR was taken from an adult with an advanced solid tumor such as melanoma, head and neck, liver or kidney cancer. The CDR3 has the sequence CASTRWGADNQPQHF. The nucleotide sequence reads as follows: TGTGCCAGCACAAGGTGGGGGGCGGACAATCAGCCCCAGCATTTT.